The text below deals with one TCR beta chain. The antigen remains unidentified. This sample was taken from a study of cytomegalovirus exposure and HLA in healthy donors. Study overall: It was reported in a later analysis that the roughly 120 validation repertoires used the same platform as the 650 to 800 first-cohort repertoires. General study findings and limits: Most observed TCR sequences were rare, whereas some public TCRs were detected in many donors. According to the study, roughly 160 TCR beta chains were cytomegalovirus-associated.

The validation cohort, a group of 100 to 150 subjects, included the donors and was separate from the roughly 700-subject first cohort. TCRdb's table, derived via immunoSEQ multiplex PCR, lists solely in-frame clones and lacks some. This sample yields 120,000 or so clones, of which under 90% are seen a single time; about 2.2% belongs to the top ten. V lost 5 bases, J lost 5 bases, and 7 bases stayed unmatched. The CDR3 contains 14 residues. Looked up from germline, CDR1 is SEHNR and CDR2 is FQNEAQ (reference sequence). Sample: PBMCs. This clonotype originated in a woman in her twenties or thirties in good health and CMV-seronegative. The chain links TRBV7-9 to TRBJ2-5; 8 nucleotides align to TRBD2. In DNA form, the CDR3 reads TGTGCCAGCAGCCCGGGGGGGGCCCTTGAGACCCAGTACTTC. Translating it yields CASSPGGALETQYF.